This TCR beta chain stems from a study of blood T cell repertoires in COVID-19. Assay: immunoSEQ multiplex PCR; the TCRdb copy retains only in-frame clones and omits some. This table has 110,000 to 150,000 clones, 84% appearing once. The germline V and J ends were trimmed by 4 bases and 3 bases, with 8 bases remaining between them. The CDR3 is 12 residues long. The V gene's germline CDR1 is GTSNPN and CDR2 SVGIG (reference sequence). The specimen was peripheral blood. The sequence was obtained from a man in his sixties with active or convalescent COVID-19. V gene TRBV30 combines with J gene TRBJ2-3, with D uncertain. The CDR3 here is CAWTPSTDTQYF. DNA for the CDR3: TGTGCCTGGACTCCCTCGACAGATACGCAGTATTTT.